The TCR beta chain under discussion was sequenced for a study of T-cell reconstitution after alpha-beta-depleted transplantation in children. This clonotype was recorded at least ten times. A library of TCRbeta sequences, prepared with unique molecular identifiers, was generated. One entry per CDR3 protein results from TCRdb running MiXCR on the PCR reads. The repertoire includes about 600,000 distinct CDR3 sequences, over 9.5% of them detected once, and approximately 4.1% sits in the top ten. The germline V and J ends were trimmed by 6 bases and 7 bases, with 21 bases remaining between them. The CDR3 has 15 residues. Germline values: CDR1 DFQATT, CDR2 SNEGSKA (reference sequence).

The receptor comes from a human donor who donated a stem cell graft to a child with acute myeloid leukemia. The chain couples TRBV20-1 to TRBJ2-2, with a weak D call TRBD2 (6 bases). The sequences come from PBMCs from the stem cell graft donor, collected from the stem cell graft. The CDR3: CSARDSGLGSGELFF. The CDR3 DNA is TGCAGTGCCCGGGACTCTGGGCTGGGTAGCGGGGAGCTGTTTTTT.